This T cell receptor beta chain was observed in a study of a mutant IDH1 vaccine in newly diagnosed glioma (dated by TCRdb to the early 2020s). Regarding the research as a whole: Patients were given eight vaccinations, in weeks 1, 3, 5, 7, 11, 15, 19 and 23, which matched visits V03 through V10. Peripheral blood was collected at six visits: V03 (baseline), V05, V07, V10, V12 and V13. Prior to enrollment, standard therapy consisting of radiotherapy alone, temozolomide alone, or radiochemotherapy with temozolomide had been administered to patients, with the combination being received by most patients. Vaccination began 4-6 weeks after radiotherapy alone, or alongside temozolomide cycles in the chemotherapy-containing groups. Of the approximately 35 treated patients, approximately 62% were male and around 40% were female, and a mean age of approximately 40 years was recorded. Longitudinal TCRB deep sequencing was performed for 20 to 30 treated patients wherever samples were available for exploratory analyses. What the work shows at the level of the full study, not this receptor alone: It was noted by the authors that analyses of patient blood samples could not be reproduced owing to sample limitations. PBMC samples for TCRB deep sequencing were selected based on availability. Pseudoprogression seemed to be unrelated to changes in the top peripheral T cell clonotypes found by TCRB sequencing. Across multiple MHC alleles, vaccine-induced immune responses were seen in just over 90% of patients.

Read against the paper, the sample's time point label means: week 5, during vaccination. Each vaccine dose was 300 ug of a 20-mer mutant IDH1 peptide in Montanide, given subcutaneously with topical imiquimod. All donors had newly diagnosed IDH1-mutant astrocytomas of WHO grade 3 or 4 that showed loss of nuclear ATRX. The samples were drawn from NOA16, a multicentre, single-arm, open-label phase I trial in Germany that tested a mutant IDH1 peptide vaccine in humans for the first time. Genomic DNA for TCRB sequencing was extracted from EDTA blood using the DNeasy Blood and Tissue Kit. In regard to this clone: No cognate antigen has been identified for it. Base qualities were left out, and no much larger clone turns up one base away.

The library was made by the immunoSEQ multiplex PCR assay. Rearranged TCR beta chain sequences were amplified with the hsTCRB Kit following the manufacturer's protocol. TCRB libraries were sequenced on an Illumina MiSeq. The paper's processing steps were these. The proprietary platform of the kit vendor was used for demultiplexing, trimming and gene mapping. TCRdb's version of the immuneACCESS table is confined to in-frame rearrangements and falls short of the full clone set. An unresolved V gene accounts for under half of the shortfall where checked; the remainder is of unknown origin. The DNA was the basis for D and trimming; V, J and clone size are from that table. The sample has roughly 62,000 clones on record, under 90% of them singletons. The top ten hold 6% to 7.5% of the sample. The sequence was obtained from a woman aged 45-65 years with glioma. Material: PBMCs, obtained from a glioma patient whose treatment included an IDH1 peptide vaccine.

The CDR3 region reads CASSQLGTDSYEQYF. In nucleotides, the sequence is TGTGCCAGCAGTCAGCTAGGGACGGACTCCTACGAGCAGTACTTC. The sequence is built from TRBV28 and TRBJ2-7; the D gene cannot be resolved beyond TRBD1 or TRBD2, each matching 5 bases. From the germline V gene, CDR1 is MDHEN and CDR2 is SYDVKM. At the junction V is shortened by 5 bases and J by 0 bases, with 14 bases in between. From its cysteine to its phenylalanine, the CDR3 spans 15 amino acids. Only the CDR3 region is kept as DNA, spanning 45 bases read in frame from base 1.